This T cell receptor beta chain was profiled in a study of shared clonotypes between healthy human individuals. Using immunoSEQ multiplex PCR, the repertoire was profiled, and TCRdb retains in-frame clones only, with some absent. The sample carries over 400,000 clones, roughly 80% recorded once. V was shortened by 6 bases and J by 4 bases, with 16 bases between the two germline ends. CDR1 and CDR2 from the germline V gene are LNHDA and SQIVND (reference sequence). The CDR3 consists of 15 residues. Overall study findings and caveats: A limitation of the genetic and exposure-history diversity represented arose from few donors.

This clone was seen at least ten times. Its cognate antigen is unknown. The material sequenced was PBMCs. The chain uses TRBV19 and TRBJ1-5; D gene unclear. The sequence derives from a woman aged 40 to 50 in good health. Some clones in this sample may be carry-over from other donors' samples. The CDR3 region has the DNA TGTGCCAGTAGGGGCAGTTCACTTCCTAATCAGCCCCAGCATTTT. Amino acid sequence: CASRGSSLPNQPQHF.